The clone carrying this TCR beta chain is classed as medium-sized. Its target is not known. The sample belongs to a study of prognosis after radiotherapy for stage I lung cancer. Study context: Of the patients, several had squamous cell carcinoma and more than 10 had adenocarcinoma tumors. Radiotherapy took the form of SBRT (3 to 5 fractions) with a biologically effective dose of at least 100 Gy.

The study, taken as a whole, reports: The question of whether the expanded TCR clones were tumor-specific was not determined.

Using two-round multiplex PCR, the authors amplified TCR beta CDR3 from genomic DNA. Primers (each specific to one TRBV or TRBJ gene) were used in first-round PCR. TCRdb fed the multiplex PCR reads into MiXCR, producing one record per CDR3 protein. The profile shows approximately 31,000 distinct CDR3 sequences, about half of them singletons. Sequenced here: PBMCs, sampled before or after stereotactic body radiation therapy (not recorded which). The clonotype was recovered from a donor aged 50 or older with non-small cell lung cancer.

CDR3 in DNA: TGTGCCAGCAGTTCAACGCCCACCGGGACTAGCGGACTCTCCTACGAGCAGTACTTC. It codes for CASSSTPTGTSGLSYEQYF. V gene TRBV12-3 or TRBV12-4 combines with J gene TRBJ2-7; TRBD2 aligns across 11 bases. The CDR3 length is 19 residues. J gave up 0 bases and V 4 bases, and 14 bases lay outside the gene matches.